This TCR beta chain was found in a study of blood T cell repertoires in COVID-19 (dated by TCRdb to 2018 to 2021). Regarding the study in general: Samples from collaborators originated in the United States, Italy and Spain and spanned both the acute and convalescent phases of COVID-19. Deeply sampled blood TCRbeta repertoires from subjects exposed to, actively infected with, or recovered from COVID-19 were included in the dataset. The samples were drawn from two sources: the first 160 participants of the ongoing ImmuneRACE study, and over 1,000 subjects contributed by 6 global collaborators. Where available, HLA class I and class II types were obtained from metadata supplied by the sample provider rather than from assay-based typing. A de-identified subject ID, COVID-19 status, age in years and sex were almost always included in the sample metadata. The prospective study material was composed of cDNA or gDNA derived from T cells, B-cell-depleted T cells, or PBMCs. The repertoires were released in a freely available public database intended as a resource for research on the immune response to SARS-CoV-2.

Study-level results and caveats: The quantity of clinical and demographic metadata differed by source and by participant and was supplied without curation.

Each collaborating institution followed its own protocols to collect whole blood in K2EDTA tubes. Collaborator samples were shipped for TCRbeta analysis as frozen whole blood, isolated PBMCs, or DNA extracted from either sample type. This clone showed up just a few times. No cognate antigen has been identified for it. No base-level quality is on record; no much larger clone is a single base apart. TCRbeta CDR3 regions were amplified from genomic DNA by means of the immunoSEQ Assay, a bias-controlled multiplex PCR. Under the source paper's analysis protocol: The number of nucleated cells in each sample was estimated from the amplification of reference gene primers within the assay. To quantify the absolute abundance of each unique TCRbeta CDR3 rearrangement, sequence reads were collapsed and filtered. For each sample, productive Simpson clonality was calculated as the square root of Simpson's diversity index over productive rearrangements. TCRdb holds this immuneACCESS table with in-frame rearrangements only. Some clones are missing; in checked studies, unresolved V genes explain under half, and the rest has no known cause. That table supplies the V and J calls and clone size; D and trimming were determined from the DNA. Here the sample has roughly 50,000 clones; roughly nine tenths occur a single time. Approximately 7% of the sample is held by the ten biggest clonotypes.

This receptor was identified in a woman aged 55-70 years with active or convalescent COVID-19. Sequencing input: peripheral blood.

The nucleotide sequence reads TGTGCCAGCAGCGTAGGCGCCGGTCCCTACGAGCAGTACTTC. This translates into CASSVGAGPYEQYF. The chain was built from TRBV9 and TRBJ2-7; no D gene can be assigned with confidence. V was cut back by 0 bases and J by 2 bases, leaving a gap of 9 bases between them. Measured from the cysteine to the phenylalanine, the CDR3 is 14 residues long. The entry retains the CDR3 DNA only, 42 bases that are in frame from base 1. Based on the germline V gene, the CDR1 and CDR2 sequences are SGDLS and YYNGEE.